The 11 T cell receptor beta chains below were found in one sample sequenced in a study of cytomegalovirus exposure and HLA in healthy donors. The PCR contained 60 Vbeta and 13 Jbeta primers. The repertoire was sequenced with immunoSEQ multiplex PCR; TCRdb's copy has only in-frame clones and lacks some. In the table there are over 150,000 clones, approximately 80% of which are singletons. The sequenced material came from PBMCs. Every receptor here comes from a man under 40 in good health and CMV-seropositive.

The chain is built from TRBV6-5 and TRBJ2-2, with 8 bases that match TRBD2. Unmatched junction bases numbered 1, after V lost 3 bases and J lost 13 bases. This CDR3 is built from 11 residues. In germline, CDR1 is MNHEY, CDR2 SVGAGI. The CDR3 nucleotides are TGTGCCAGCAGTTATGGGACTAGGCTGTTTTTT. Translated, it gives CASSYGTRLFF.

The chain joins TRBV19 to TRBJ2-3; 8 bases are shared with TRBD2. In germline, CDR1 is LNHDA, CDR2 SQIVND (reference sequence). The J segment lost 6 bases and the V segment lost 4 bases, leaving 21 bases of the junction unmatched. The CDR3 is made up of 19 amino acids. CDR3 in DNA: TGTGCCAGTAGTACGTGGGAGATCGGGACTAGGGGTTTCGCTGATACGCAGTATTTT. Its translation is CASSTWEIGTRGFADTQYF.

The chain joins TRBV5-1 to TRBJ2-3; 7 nucleotides align to TRBD1. This CDR3 spans 15 amino acids. Losses at the gene ends were 0 bases for V and 5 bases for J; bases not matched to a gene: 6. CDR1 is SGHRS, CDR2 YFSETQ, per germline. For the CDR3, the DNA is TGCGCCAGCAGCTTGGCCATGGACAGGAGAGATACGCAGTATTTT. Amino acids: CASSLAMDRRDTQYF.

The chain carries TRBV2 and TRBJ2-1; TRBD2 agrees at 13 bases. The ends lost 9 bases at V and 7 bases at J; junction bases unmatched: 0. This CDR3 has 12 residues. Germline CDR1 is SNHLY and CDR2 is FYNNEI. The CDR3 nucleotides are TGTGCCAGGGGACTAGCGGGAAATGAGCAGTTCTTC. Protein product: CARGLAGNEQFF.

The chain has TRBV2 and TRBJ1-5; TRBD1 matches 11 bases. There are 20 residues in the CDR3. The ends lost 1 base at V and 6 bases at J; junction bases unmatched: 17. Germline V gives CDR1 SNHLY, CDR2 FYNNEI. The CDR3 DNA sequence: TGTGCCAGCAGTGAAGTGGACAGGGGGCGAGTTACAACAATCGGTCAGCCCCAGCATTTT. It yields the protein CASSEVDRGRVTTIGQPQHF.

This clone occurred a few times. The genes are TRBV12-5 and TRBJ1-5; 8 bases are a match to TRBD1. CDR1 and CDR2 from the germline V gene are LGHNT and FRNRAP. The ends lost 2 bases at V and 4 bases at J; junction bases unmatched: 4. The CDR3 is 15 amino acids. The CDR3 here is CASGLTGQGNQPQHF. DNA for the CDR3: TGTGCTAGTGGTTTGACCGGACAGGGTAATCAGCCCCAGCATTTT.

The gene calls are TRBV13 and TRBJ2-5, with D possibly TRBD2 on 6 matching bases. The germline V and J ends were trimmed by 5 bases and 5 bases, with 15 bases remaining between them. The CDR3 spans 14 residues. Germline loops: CDR1 PRHDT, CDR2 FYEKMQ (reference sequence). In DNA form, the CDR3 reads TGTGCCAGCAGCCGGGAGAAGATAATCGAGACCCAGTACTTC. It specifies CASSREKIIETQYF. The variable domain in full, with the rest retrieved from reference TRBV13 and TRBJ2-5, is AAGVIQSPRHLIKEKRETATLKCYPIPRHDTVYWYQQGPGQDPQFLISFYEKMQSDKGSIPDRFSAQQFSDYHSELNMSSLELGDSALYFCASSREKIIETQYFGPGTRLLVL.

Only a few counts were recorded for this clone. V is TRBV5-4 and J is TRBJ1-4; weak D call: TRBD1 (5 bases). The germline CDR1 and CDR2 sequences are SGHNT and YYREEE (reference sequence). The CDR3 has 16 residues. Trimming took 0 bases from V and 5 from J, leaving 14 bases between them. CDR3 sequence reads: CASSLEGVTENEKLFF. DNA for the CDR3: TGTGCCAGCAGCTTGGAAGGGGTGACGGAGAATGAAAAACTGTTTTTT.

CDR3 DNA sequence: TGTGCCAGCAGCCTGTATGGACAGTACAATGAGCAGTTCTTC. Its protein product is CASSLYGQYNEQFF. This chain uses TRBV7-2 with TRBJ2-1, with a tentative D call TRBD1 (6 bases). The CDR3 runs 14 residues. Per the germline V gene, CDR1 is SGHTA and CDR2 is FQGNSA. V lost 5 bases and J lost 4, with 12 bases in between. Together with reference TRBV7-2 and TRBJ2-1, the CDR3 gives the full variable domain: GAGVSQSPSNKVTEKGKDVELRCDPISGHTALYWYRQSLGQGLEFLIYFQGNSAPDKSGLPSDRFSAERTGGSVSTLTIQRTQQEDSAVYLCASSLYGQYNEQFFGPGTRLTVL.

This clone has only one observation. The chain joins TRBV7-9 to TRBJ1-5; D unclear. The length of the CDR3 is 14 residues. CDR1 is SEHNR and CDR2 is FQNEAQ in the germline V gene (reference sequence). The ends were cut back, 1 base at V and 4 bases at J, with 8 bases in the middle. The CDR3 is CASSLGGGNQPQHF. As DNA, the CDR3 is TGTGCCAGCAGCTTAGGGGGAGGGAATCAGCCCCAGCATTTT.

V gene TRBV14 combines with J gene TRBJ1-2; D gene ambiguous. V lost 4 bases and J 0 bases, leaving 6 bases between the germline ends. The CDR3 is 13 amino acids. Germline V gene lookup returns CDR1 SGHDN and CDR2 FVKESK. The CDR3 spells CASSLTTNYGYTF. DNA for the CDR3: TGTGCCAGCAGCCTAACAACTAACTATGGCTACACCTTC.